These 24 T cell receptor beta chains were all obtained from the same sample, sequenced in a study of shared clonotypes between healthy human individuals. Generated by immunoSEQ multiplex PCR, the TCRdb table keeps only in-frame clones and is missing some. The data show fewer than 400,000 clones, less than 85% seen once. Sample: memory CD4+ T cells sorted from blood. Subset reported: CD45RA-negative fraction. These receptors were taken from a man aged 25-45 years in good health.

This chain connects TRBV2 to TRBJ2-1, with 10 bases fitting TRBD2. V shed 6 bases, J shed 4 bases, and the junction held 6 bases outside the gene matches. CDR3 length: 15 residues. CDR1 is SNHLY and CDR2 is FYNNEI in the germline V gene. The CDR3 coding sequence is TGTGCCAGCAGAAGCGGGAGGGATTTATACAATGAGCAGTTCTTC. This translates into CASRSGRDLYNEQFF.

J is TRBJ2-3 and V is TRBV7-2, with D possibly TRBD1 on 5 matching bases. This CDR3 contains 12 residues. V lost 3 bases and J lost 14, with 15 bases in between. Germline-derived CDR1 and CDR2 are SGHTA and FQGNSA. For the CDR3, the DNA is TGTGCCAGCAGCTTGAATACGGGTGGGGCGTATTTT. It specifies CASSLNTGGAYF.

The V and J genes are TRBV4-2 and TRBJ2-3, with TRBD2 identical over 10 bases. The CDR3 has 17 amino acids. V shed 0 bases, J shed 2 bases, and the junction held 5 bases outside the gene matches. The germline V gene has CDR1 LGHNA and CDR2 YNFKEQ. The CDR3 spells CASSQEPSGSFTDTQYF. CDR3 nucleotides: TGTGCCAGCAGCCAAGAGCCTAGCGGGAGTTTCACAGATACGCAGTATTTT.

This chain's CDR3 is CASTFSGREETQYF. The CDR3 DNA reads TGTGCCAGCACCTTTAGCGGGAGAGAAGAGACCCAGTACTTC. V is TRBV6-1 and J is TRBJ2-5; 9 bases map to TRBD2. Germline V gene sequence: CDR1 MNHNS, CDR2 SASEGT. This CDR3 has 14 amino acids. The ends lost 7 bases at V and 3 bases at J; junction bases unmatched: 6.

This chain joins TRBV2 and TRBJ2-5, with 9 bases aligning to TRBD2. With 6 bases clipped from V and 1 base from J, the junction kept 9 bases outside the gene matches. Germline V gives CDR1 SNHLY, CDR2 FYNNEI. The CDR3 sequence is 16 residues long. The CDR3 protein is CASRTGAGGPQETQYF. The DNA of the CDR3 is TGTGCCAGCAGGACGGGAGCGGGAGGCCCCCAAGAGACCCAGTACTTC.

The gene calls are TRBV5-4 and TRBJ2-3; D possibly corresponds to TRBD1 (6 bases). The CDR3 runs to 15 residues. Germline CDR1 and CDR2: SGHNT and YYREEE (reference sequence). The V end lost 0 bases, the J end lost 2 bases, and 10 bases lay between the germline ends. The CDR3 bases are TGTGCCAGCAGCTTGGGGACAGTGAACACAGATACGCAGTATTTT. Protein sequence: CASSLGTVNTDTQYF. The full variable domain, completed using reference TRBV5-4 and TRBJ2-3, is ETGVTQSPTHLIKTRGQQVTLRCSSQSGHNTVSWYQQALGQGPQFIFQYYREEENGRGNFPPRFSGLQFPNYSSELNVNALELDDSALYLCASSLGTVNTDTQYFGPGTRLTVL.

Only a few counts were recorded for this clone. The chain couples TRBV2 to TRBJ1-2; no reliable D call. From germline, CDR1 is SNHLY and CDR2 FYNNEI. This CDR3 region has 12 residues. The ends were cut back, 4 bases at V and 7 bases at J, with 10 bases in the middle. CDR3 loop: CASSGEVSGYTF. CDR3 nucleotides: TGTGCCAGCAGTGGGGAAGTGAGTGGCTACACCTTC.

The chain couples TRBV7-2 to TRBJ2-7, with D hard to call. CDR3 length equals 18 residues. Germline V gene sequence: CDR1 SGHTA, CDR2 FQGNSA. Between the trimmed V and J ends, which lost 1 base and 4 bases, there was a span of 23 bases. The CDR3 DNA is TGTGCCAGCAGCTTAGGACTCTTGGACCTCCTCCGTGGGTACGAGCAGTACTTC. Protein sequence: CASSLGLLDLLRGYEQYF.

The chain is built from TRBV6-1 and TRBJ1-5, with unresolved D. CDR3 length: 11 amino acids. V dropped 8 bases and J dropped 9 bases, with 11 bases sitting between them. Germline V gene data show CDR1 as MNHNS and CDR2 as SASEGT. This CDR3 reads CASLDYGPQHF. The CDR3 nucleotides read TGTGCCAGCCTCGACTACGGGCCCCAGCATTTT.

The sample holds many counts of this clone. V and J are TRBV6-5 and TRBJ1-4, with 9 bases fitting TRBD1. Germline loops: CDR1 MNHEY, CDR2 SVGAGI. J was trimmed by 10 bases and V by 5 bases; bases with no gene match: 5. There are 13 residues in the CDR3. CDR3 residues: CASSRDRGVKLFF. As DNA, the CDR3 is TGTGCCAGCAGTCGAGACAGGGGGGTAAAACTGTTTTTT.

CDR3 nucleotides: TGTGCCAGCAGCCTAAAACTAGCGGGAGCAGGGGCAGAGACCCAGTACTTC. It codes for CASSLKLAGAGAETQYF. V is TRBV5-4 and J is TRBJ2-5; 11 bases fit TRBD2. Per the germline V gene, CDR1 is SGHNT and CDR2 is YYREEE (reference sequence). V lost 4 bases and J lost 4; bases outside the gene matches: 12. The CDR3 spans 17 residues.

This chain uses TRBV6-5 with TRBJ1-1; unclear D gene. Trimming removed 6 bases from V and 0 bases from J, with 14 bases in between. CDR3 length: 15 residues. From germline, CDR1 is MNHEY and CDR2 SVGAGI. The DNA for the CDR3 is TGTGCCAGCAGGTCGACCGGGTTCTTGAACACTGAAGCTTTCTTT. This sequence encodes CASRSTGFLNTEAFF.

The rearrangement uses TRBV28 and TRBJ1-2; D is uncertain. The CDR3 spans 15 residues. V lost 9 bases and J 0 bases, leaving 17 bases between the germline ends. Germline V gene sequence: CDR1 MDHEN, CDR2 SYDVKM. CDR3 sequence: CASPSGNSTNYGYTF. The CDR3 region has the DNA TGTGCCAGTCCCTCGGGGAATTCGACTAACTATGGCTACACCTTC.

This clone was detected only once. DNA of the CDR3: TGTGCCAGCAGCTTCCAAGGTAGCCAAGAGACCCAGTACTTC. Its protein product is CASSFQGSQETQYF. The J gene is TRBJ2-5, the V gene TRBV7-2; D is ambiguous. CDR1 is SGHTA, CDR2 FQGNSA, per germline. V lost 3 bases and J 1 base, leaving 9 bases between the germline ends. There are 14 residues in the CDR3.

The rearrangement joins TRBV4-3 to TRBJ2-1; D possibly corresponds to TRBD2 (6 bases). CDR3 length equals 17 residues. With 0 bases removed from V and 3 bases from J, the gap between germline ends came to 15 bases. Germline V gene sequence: CDR1 LGHNA, CDR2 YSLEER. CDR3 bases: TGCGCCAGCAGCCAAGATGTACCGGGAGACTACTACAATGAGCAGTTCTTC. Its protein product is CASSQDVPGDYYNEQFF.

This clone was seen more than once but under ten times. This chain uses TRBV5-1 with TRBJ1-4; 9 bases match TRBD1. Unmatched junction bases numbered 6, after V lost 1 base and J lost 8 bases. The CDR3 totals 15 residues. Germline CDR1 reads SGHRS; CDR2 reads YFSETQ. CDR3 in amino acids: CASSLRGTGLEKLFF. The CDR3, as DNA: TGCGCCAGCAGCTTGCGGGGGACAGGGTTGGAAAAACTGTTTTTT.

This clone has only a few counts. The rearrangement links TRBV6-1 to TRBJ2-5; 11 bases are a match to TRBD2. J was trimmed by 4 bases and V by 7 bases; bases with no gene match: 8. Germline values: CDR1 MNHNS, CDR2 SASEGT. The CDR3 length is 15 residues. This chain's CDR3 is CASIGNGLAGETQYF. The CDR3, as DNA: TGTGCCAGCATCGGCAACGGACTAGCGGGAGAGACCCAGTACTTC.

This clone was observed a single time. V is TRBV19 and J is TRBJ2-3, with 9 bases aligning to TRBD2. Germline V lookup: CDR1 LNHDA, CDR2 SQIVND (reference sequence). The V segment lost 4 bases and the J segment 10 bases; nucleotides outside the gene matches: 9. The CDR3 covers 14 residues. CDR3 residues: CASSKGTSQGPQYF. CDR3 nucleotide sequence: TGTGCCAGTAGTAAAGGGACTAGCCAGGGCCCGCAGTATTTT.

The chain has TRBV29-1 and TRBJ2-3, with D perhaps being TRBD1 or TRBD2 (5 bases each). This CDR3 is 14 amino acids long. V gave up 1 base and J gave up 4 bases, with 12 bases separating them. Germline loops: CDR1 SQVTM, CDR2 ANQGSEA. The DNA of the CDR3 is TGCAGCGTTGAAGGGGGACGGAGCGCAGATACGCAGTATTTT. As protein: CSVEGGRSADTQYF.

This clone was recorded many times. The rearrangement uses TRBV5-4 and TRBJ2-3; maybe TRBD1 (6 bases). The CDR3 sequence is 13 residues long. Trimming cost V 7 bases and J 3 bases, with 12 bases left between them. Germline V gives CDR1 SGHNT, CDR2 YYREEE (reference sequence). CDR3 residues: CASRSGETDTQYF. In DNA, the CDR3 is TGTGCCAGCCGCTCAGGGGAAACAGATACGCAGTATTTT. Full variable domain (remainder filled in from reference TRBV5-4 and TRBJ2-3): ETGVTQSPTHLIKTRGQQVTLRCSSQSGHNTVSWYQQALGQGPQFIFQYYREEENGRGNFPPRFSGLQFPNYSSELNVNALELDDSALYLCASRSGETDTQYFGPGTRLTVL.

CDR3 region: CASSFRFGNEQYF. The CDR3 DNA follows: TGTGCCAGCAGCTTTAGATTCGGGAACGAGCAGTACTTC. The chain recombines TRBV7-6 with TRBJ2-7, with D perhaps matching TRBD2 (5 bases). The V end was cut by 3 bases, the J end by 5 bases, with 11 bases between. CDR1 is SGHVS, CDR2 FNYEAQ, per germline. The CDR3 loop spans 13 amino acids.

The chain employs TRBV18 and TRBJ2-1; the match to TRBD1 covers 7 bases. The V gene's germline CDR1 is KGHSH and CDR2 LQKENI. The V and J ends lost 0 bases and 5 bases, in that order; junction bases with no gene match: 10. CDR3 length equals 17 residues. Written as DNA, the CDR3 is TGTGCCAGCTCACCACCAAACAGGGGATTTTTGGACAATGAGCAGTTCTTC. Its translation is CASSPPNRGFLDNEQFF.

J is TRBJ1-5 and V is TRBV5-5; D not certain. This CDR3 spans 14 amino acids. Between the trimmed V and J ends, which lost 1 base and 5 bases, there was a span of 10 bases. Germline CDR1 SGHKS, CDR2 YYEKEE (reference sequence). This CDR3 reads CASSLFSVDQPQHF. DNA of the CDR3: TGTGCCAGCAGCTTGTTCTCGGTCGATCAGCCCCAGCATTTT.

V and J are TRBV4-3 and TRBJ2-7; D call uncertain. This CDR3 has 14 amino acids. From germline, CDR1 is LGHNA and CDR2 YSLEER. The V gene lost 1 base and the J gene lost 0 bases, with 7 bases spanning the gap. The CDR3 reads CASSQALASYEQYF. DNA of the CDR3: TGCGCCAGCAGCCAAGCCCTTGCCTCCTACGAGCAGTACTTC.